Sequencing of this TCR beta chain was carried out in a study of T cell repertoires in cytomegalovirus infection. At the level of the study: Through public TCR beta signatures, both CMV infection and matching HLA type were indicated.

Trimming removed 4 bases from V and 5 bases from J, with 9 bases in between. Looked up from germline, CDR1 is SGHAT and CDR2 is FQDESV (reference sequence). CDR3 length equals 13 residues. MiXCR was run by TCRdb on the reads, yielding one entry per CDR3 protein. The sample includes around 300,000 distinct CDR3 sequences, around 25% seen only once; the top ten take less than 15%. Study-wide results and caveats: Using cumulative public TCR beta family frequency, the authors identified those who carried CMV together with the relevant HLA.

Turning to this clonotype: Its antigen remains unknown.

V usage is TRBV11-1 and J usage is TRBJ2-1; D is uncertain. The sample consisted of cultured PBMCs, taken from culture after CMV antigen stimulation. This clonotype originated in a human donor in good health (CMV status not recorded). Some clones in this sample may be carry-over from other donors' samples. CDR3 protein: CASSSWTDNEQFF. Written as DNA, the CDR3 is TGTGCCAGCAGCTCTTGGACGGACAATGAGCAGTTCTTC.